This T cell receptor (beta chain) appears in the sequencing data of a study of blood T cell repertoires in COVID-19. Study-level information: PBMCs, B-cell-depleted T cells, or T cells were the source of the cDNA or gDNA that made up the material.

Assay: immunoSEQ multiplex PCR; the TCRdb copy retains only in-frame clones and omits some. The top ten hold approximately 1.2% of the sample, which has some 230,000 clones, around 83% seen once. This study enrolled people aged about 18 to 100 from around 25 US geographic areas. CDR3 length equals 13 residues. Losses at the gene ends were 5 bases for V and 5 bases for J; bases not matched to a gene: 5. This clone was seen at least ten times. The V call is TRBV12-3 or TRBV12-4, the J call TRBJ2-5; 7 bases line up with TRBD1. The origin of this receptor is a woman aged 35 to 49 with acute COVID-19. The sequencing input was PBMCs or T cells enriched from blood (not recorded which). CDR3 coding DNA: TGTGCCAGCAGTGTGACAGGGCACGAGACCCAGTACTTC. Protein product: CASSVTGHETQYF.